This T cell receptor (beta chain) was observed in a study of blood T cell repertoires in COVID-19. Study-wide background: The analysed material was cDNA or gDNA that came from T cells, B-cell-depleted T cells, or PBMCs.

The germline gives CDR1 SGHDT, CDR2 YYEEEE. The CDR3 consists of 13 residues. V lost 3 bases and J lost 5; bases outside the gene matches: 4. Per the study methods: Reference gene primers were amplified, and this amplification served to estimate nucleated cell counts. Libraries were prepared by immunoSEQ multiplex PCR; TCRdb keeps only in-frame clonotypes and omits some of them. V, J and clone size were drawn from that table, and D and trimming were deduced from the DNA. The sample consists of about 210,000 clones, 81% of them appearing once. The TCR was taken from a woman between 45 and 65 years old with acute COVID-19. Sequenced sample: PBMCs or T cells enriched from blood (not recorded which). The rearrangement uses TRBV5-6 and TRBJ1-1; 7 nucleotides align to TRBD1. The CDR3 sequence: CASSWNRGTEAFF. For the CDR3, the DNA is TGTGCCAGCAGCTGGAACAGGGGTACTGAAGCTTTCTTT.